The 5 T cell receptor beta chains below were found in one sample sequenced in a study of blood T cell repertoires in COVID-19. TCRdb's copy holds only in-frame clones and misses some; the assay was immunoSEQ multiplex PCR. The sample records some 76,000 clones, 75% to 85% being singletons. The specimen sequenced was peripheral blood. The receptor source for this set is a human donor in a cohort sampled during active COVID-19.

The CDR3 coding sequence is TGTGCCCACCGGGGTGCCTATGGCTACACCTTC. The encoded protein is CAHRGAYGYTF. The chain is built from TRBV30 and TRBJ1-2; the D is unclear. The V end lost 8 bases, the J end lost 4 bases, and 11 bases lay between the germline ends. The CDR3 consists of 11 residues. Germline V gene sequence: CDR1 GTSNPN, CDR2 SVGIG (reference sequence).

V usage is TRBV30 and J usage is TRBJ2-5, with D perhaps matching TRBD2 (6 bases). The CDR3 length is 10 residues. The V gene's germline CDR1 is GTSNPN and CDR2 SVGIG (reference sequence). CDR3 nucleotides: TGTGCGGGAGGTGGACAGACCCAGTACTTC. Translating gives CAGGGQTQYF.

The rearrangement uses TRBV2 and TRBJ1-1; no reliable D call. The CDR3 runs to 13 residues. V lost 6 bases, J lost 2 bases, and 10 bases lay in between. The germline V gene encodes CDR1 SNHLY and CDR2 FYNNEI. CDR3 in DNA: TGTGCCAGCAGCATCGGGGTAAACACTGAAGCTTTCTTT. Translation gives CASSIGVNTEAFF.

The rearrangement uses TRBV5-1 and TRBJ1-4; D is unclear. The CDR3 is made up of 15 amino acids. V was trimmed by 0 bases and J by 6 bases, leaving 12 bases between them. Germline lookup yields CDR1 SGHRS and CDR2 YFSETQ. The CDR3 reads CASSLESGSDEKLFF. The CDR3 nucleotides read TGCGCCAGCAGCTTGGAGTCGGGTAGTGATGAAAAACTGTTTTTT.

This rearrangement joins TRBV28 to TRBJ2-2; D perhaps matches TRBD1 (6 bases). The CDR3 sequence is 15 residues long. Germline loops: CDR1 MDHEN, CDR2 SYDVKM. With 8 bases removed from V and 4 bases from J, the gap between germline ends came to 17 bases. The CDR3 region has the DNA TGTGCCAGCCAGGGGCAGGGCAAGAGCACCGGGGAGCTGTTTTTT. Translation: CASQGQGKSTGELFF.